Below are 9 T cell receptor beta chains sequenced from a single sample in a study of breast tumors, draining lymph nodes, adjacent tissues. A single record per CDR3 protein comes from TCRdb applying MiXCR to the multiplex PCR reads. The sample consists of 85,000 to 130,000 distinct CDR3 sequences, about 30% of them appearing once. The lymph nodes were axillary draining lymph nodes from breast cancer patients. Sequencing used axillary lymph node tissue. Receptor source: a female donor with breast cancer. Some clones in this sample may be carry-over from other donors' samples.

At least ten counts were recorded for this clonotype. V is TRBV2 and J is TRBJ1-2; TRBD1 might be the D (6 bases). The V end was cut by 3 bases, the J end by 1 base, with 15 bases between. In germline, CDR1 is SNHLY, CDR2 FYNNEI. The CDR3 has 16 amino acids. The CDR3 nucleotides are TGTGCCAGCAGTGATCTGACAGGCCTAATTAACTATGGCTACACCTTC. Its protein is CASSDLTGLINYGYTF.

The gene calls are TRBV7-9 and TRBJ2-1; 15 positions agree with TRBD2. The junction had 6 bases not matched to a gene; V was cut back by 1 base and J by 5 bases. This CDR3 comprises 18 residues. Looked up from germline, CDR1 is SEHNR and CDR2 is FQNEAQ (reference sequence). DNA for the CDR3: TGTGCCAGCAGCTTAGGGGGACTAGCGGGGGGCCACCACAATGAGCAGTTCTTC. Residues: CASSLGGLAGGHHNEQFF.

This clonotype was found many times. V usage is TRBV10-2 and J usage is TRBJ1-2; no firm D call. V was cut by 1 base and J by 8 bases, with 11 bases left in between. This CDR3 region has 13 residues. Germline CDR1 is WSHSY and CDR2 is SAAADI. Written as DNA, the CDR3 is TGCGCCAGCAGTGAGTGGTGGGCCTCCGGCTACACCTTC. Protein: CASSEWWASGYTF.

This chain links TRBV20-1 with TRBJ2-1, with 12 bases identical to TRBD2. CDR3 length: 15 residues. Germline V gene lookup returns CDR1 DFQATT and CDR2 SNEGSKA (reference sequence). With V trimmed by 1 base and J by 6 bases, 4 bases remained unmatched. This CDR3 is CSARGPTSGSNEQFF. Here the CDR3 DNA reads TGCAGTGCTAGAGGCCCGACTAGCGGGAGCAATGAGCAGTTCTTC.

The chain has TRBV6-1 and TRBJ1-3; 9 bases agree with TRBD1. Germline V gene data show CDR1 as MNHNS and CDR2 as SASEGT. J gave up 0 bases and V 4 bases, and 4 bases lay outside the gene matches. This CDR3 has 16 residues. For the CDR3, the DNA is TGTGCCAGCAGTGGCCAGACAGGGGGCTCTGGAAACACCATATATTTT. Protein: CASSGQTGGSGNTIYF.

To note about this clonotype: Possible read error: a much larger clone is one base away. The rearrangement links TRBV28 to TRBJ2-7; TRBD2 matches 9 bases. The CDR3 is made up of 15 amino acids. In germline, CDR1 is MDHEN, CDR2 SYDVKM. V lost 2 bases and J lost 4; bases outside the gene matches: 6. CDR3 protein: CASSLGASGKYEQYF. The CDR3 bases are TGTGCCAGCAGTTTAGGTGCTAGCGGGAAGTACGAGCAGTACTTC.

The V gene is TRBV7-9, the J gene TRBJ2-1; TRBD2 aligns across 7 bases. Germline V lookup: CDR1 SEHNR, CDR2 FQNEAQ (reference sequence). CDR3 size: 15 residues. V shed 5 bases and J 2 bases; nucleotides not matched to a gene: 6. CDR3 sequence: CASSPILAPYNEQFF. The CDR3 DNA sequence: TGTGCCAGCAGCCCCATACTAGCGCCCTACAATGAGCAGTTCTTC.

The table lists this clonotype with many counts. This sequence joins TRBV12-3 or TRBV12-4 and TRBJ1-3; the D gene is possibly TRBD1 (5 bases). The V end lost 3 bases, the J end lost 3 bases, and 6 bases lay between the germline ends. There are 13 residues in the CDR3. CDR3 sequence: CASSFRDGNTIYF. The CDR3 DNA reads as TGTGCCAGCAGTTTCAGGGATGGAAACACCATATATTTT.

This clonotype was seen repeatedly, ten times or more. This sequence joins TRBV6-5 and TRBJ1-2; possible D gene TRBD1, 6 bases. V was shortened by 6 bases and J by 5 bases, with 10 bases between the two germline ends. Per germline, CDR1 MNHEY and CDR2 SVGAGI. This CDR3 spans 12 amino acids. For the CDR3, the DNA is TGTGCCAGCAGCCAGGACAGATATGGCTACACCTTC. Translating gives CASSQDRYGYTF.